This TCR beta chain was sequenced in a study of cytomegalovirus exposure and HLA in healthy donors (dated by TCRdb to 2017 to 2019). For the wider study: In an earlier analysis of some 550 of the donors, 276 Gb of sequence data and 100 million or so unique TCR beta sequences from about 180 million T cells were reported. An early release that covered fewer than 750 HLA-typed donors contained around 300 gigabases of sequencing data and around 80 million unique TCR sequences. Of the 398 genotyped donors, 81% fell in the genetic ancestry cluster associated with self-reported Caucasian donors. The study was designed to test whether signatures of past pathogen exposure could be identified by cataloging public T cell receptors. Using immunosequencing, the study profiled T cell repertoires from about 610 subjects and related those repertoires to cytomegalovirus serostatus. Along with the roughly 710-subject first cohort, a separate validation cohort of 120 different subjects was used. To predict cytomegalovirus infection status, the study combined high-throughput TCR immunosequencing, statistical association of individual TCRs with disease status, and machine learning. In a later analysis, previously published TCR beta repertoires from about 640 donors were re-analyzed and high-resolution HLA genotyping was added so that TCR occurrence patterns could be studied. Rather than drawing on any new phenotypic data, the later analysis identified candidate immune exposures from TCR beta sequences and the way those sequences occurred across donors. An earlier analysis of about 620 of the donors applied high-throughput TCR beta sequencing to assess whether each TCR beta V gene segment acted as functional or pseudogenic. Donor age, sex, ethnicity and CMV serostatus were compiled alongside the repertoire data. A later genetic analysis took genome-wide SNP genotypes for about 55% of the 666 donors and used that subset as a discovery cohort. All discovery cohort repertoires had been generated on a single sequencing platform. HLA typing covered class I and class II loci at four-digit resolution. The number of donors typed differed by locus, with about 629-630 for A, B, C, DRB1 and DQB1, about 500 for DQA1, 606 for DPA1, and around 450 for DPB1. Roughly five DR-DQ haplotypes were treated as single units for association and clustering because of strong linkage in the cohort. On average, approximately 250,000 unique TCR beta nucleotide sequences were sequenced per donor among some 420 genotyped donors of the cohort, with 15% to 20% of those sequences being non-productive. What the research found in general, with its limitations: Several of the top co-occurrence clusters appeared to be linked to parvovirus B19, influenza, CMV and Epstein-Barr virus, according to a later analysis. When HLA alleles, especially DR and DQ, strongly co-occurred, attributing TCR associations to individual alleles was difficult. The presence/absence analyses assumed that sequencing depth was roughly uniform across donors, and that assumption may not be true. Specific HLA alleles were associated with 15,000 to 20,000 TCR beta sequences at a false discovery rate of 0.05 in a later analysis. In a later analysis, most CMV-associated TCR beta chains were found to appear HLA-restricted, with HLA associations seemingly driven largely by CMV exposure. The study listed 150 to 200 TCR beta chains as associated with cytomegalovirus. Cytomegalovirus status was reported to be diagnosed by the classifier with high specificity and sensitivity in both the original and validation cohorts. Across donors, most TCR sequences were observed very rarely, whereas some public TCRs were present in many individuals. In a later analysis, HLA-associated TCR beta chains showed more clonal expansion and lower generation probabilities than non-associated chains that were equally common. In a later genetic analysis, fewer N-insertions in productive TCRs were reported among donors in an Asian-associated ancestry cluster than the 666-donor mean. A further reported finding was that TCR beta sequences accurately predicted the HLA-A and HLA-B alleles for most subjects in the first cohort. A few of the identified cytomegalovirus-associated TCR beta chains were confirmed in vitro to be specific for cytomegalovirus antigens. The only immune exposure information available for the cohort was CMV serostatus. A cluster of highly shared sequence variants was judged likely to represent a technical artifact of the sequencing pipeline. It was suggested by the authors that the approach could potentially be generalized to other disease states and immunological phenotypes. In an earlier analysis of fewer than 750 of the donors, most TCR beta V segments were observed in productive rearrangements about 87% or about 30% of the time, broadly matching IMGT annotations. Only TCR beta chains were sequenced in this cohort, and the absence of alpha or paired-chain data limited detectable features. Because counts were too low, under 20 rarely observed V segments, including chromosome 9 orphons, were left out of the earlier analysis of about 500 of the donors. Correlated functional status among segregating V segments might reflect linkage disequilibrium, but an unknown experimental factor could not be ruled out. Some IMGT-functional V segments, including TRBV6-2 and TRBV6-3, could not be told apart with the 87-base-pair reads, so those segments were excluded. In a later genetic analysis, a missense DCLRE1C variant was associated with V-gene and J-gene trimming of TCR beta chains, and the association was replicated in an independent cohort. HLA typing was unavailable for some donors at each locus, so association tests used only the typed subset. According to a later analysis, TCR association rates differed among HLA loci, with DRB1 alleles showing the most associated TCRs and HLA-C alleles showing the fewest.

In total, over 600 healthy bone marrow donors made up the cohort. At the time of sampling, all cohort members were nominally healthy, though unrecorded immune exposures were likely present. The donor tested CMV seropositive, placing the donor among the 250 to 350 seropositive members of the cohort. A peripheral blood sample was collected from each donor, and TCR beta sequencing was performed on peripheral blood mononuclear cells. The Qiagen DNeasy Blood Extraction Kit was used to extract genomic DNA from the blood cell samples. Counted from cysteine to phenylalanine, this CDR3 has 13 amino acids. The retained sequence is limited to the CDR3, 39 bases, with the frame set at the first base. V is clipped by 5 bases and J by 3 bases, and the sequence between their germline boundaries is 11 bases long. The germline V gene gives CDR1 as SGHAT and CDR2 as FQNNGV. The library came from the immunoSEQ multiplex PCR assay. The multiplex PCR relied on a mix of 60 forward primers for TCR Vbeta segments and 13 reverse primers for TCR Jbeta segments. A multiplex PCR assay on genomic DNA amplified the CDR3 region of rearranged TCR beta genes. Amplified TCR beta libraries were sequenced as 87-base-pair reads on the Illumina HiSeq System. For the original study's pipeline: Across the roughly 670 repertoires, a later analysis counted tens of millions of unique TCR beta chains, 9.5 million to 13 million of which were shared by at least two donors. Raw reads were error-corrected and collapsed into unique sequences with a nearest-neighbor algorithm that merged closely related sequences to remove PCR and sequencing errors. V, D and J gene segments were assigned by aligning CDR3 sequences to IMGT reference sequences. For a sequence to be retained, at least a six-nucleotide match to both a V gene segment and a J gene segment was required. A rearrangement was called productive if the CDR3 had no stop codons and remained in frame with V and J, and every other rearrangement was called non-productive. Following IMGT convention, CDR3 was defined as the stretch from the second conserved V-encoded cysteine up to the conserved J-encoded phenylalanine. The earlier analysis of about 610 of the donors excluded sequences that lacked an unambiguous match to a single V gene segment. An earlier analysis of approximately 590 of the donors called V segments functional above 56.7% productive rearrangements and segregating when the between-donor standard deviation exceeded 5%. A statistical classification framework was built for diagnosing cytomegalovirus status from the catalog of TCR beta chain sequences. In a later analysis, TCR nucleotide sequences were compared against IMGT/GENE-DB human TR gene sequences so that V and J genes could be assigned. Using the TCRdist pipeline, a later analysis assigned CDR3 sequences along with most-parsimonious VDJ recombination scenarios. In a later analysis, each TCR beta chain was defined by its CDR3 amino acid sequence together with its V-gene family, and reads without a unique V-gene family were excluded. To address suspected cross-contamination and a sequencing artifact, a later analysis removed roughly 580 highly shared, low-generation-probability nucleotide sequences. A later analysis calculated a clonal expansion index for each public chain from normalized within-repertoire ranks of inferred template counts. In a later analysis, generation probabilities were computed with a VDJ recombination model fitted to out-of-frame rearrangements, and the resulting probabilities were checked against IGoR. In a later analysis, hypergeometric tests were used to score TCR-TCR, TCR-HLA and TCR-CMV co-occurrence, with a repertoire-size bias correction applied to TCR pairs. To estimate false discovery rates, a later analysis permuted the HLA or CMV assignments 20 times. In a later analysis, co-occurring TCRs were grouped using DBSCAN, with TCRdist sequence similarity added in when clustering inside HLA-allele-positive subsets. Repertoires with fewer than 30,000 or more than 120,000 public chains, plus five repertoires with anomalous nucleotide sharing, were excluded from co-occurrence clustering. As stored in TCRdb, this immuneACCESS dataset retains in-frame rearrangements with V and J assigned. A fraction of the clones does not appear; measured against another copy, unresolved V genes explain less than half of the discrepancy, and the remainder lacks a known reason. Clone size and V and J calls were adopted from that table, with D and trimming inferred from the DNA. The sample contains roughly 120,000 clones, around four fifths of them found a single time. The ten largest clones take up roughly 2% of the sample.

Turning to this clone: The antigen it binds to is not known. Per-base qualities were not stored, and no clone one base away is much larger.

The TCR comes from a woman aged 40-49 years in good health and CMV-seropositive. The sequence links TRBV11-2 to TRBJ2-7, and perhaps TRBD1 as D gene, on 6 matching bases. Material for sequencing was PBMCs. Read as DNA, the sequence is TGTGCCAGCAGCCAGACAGGTCTCTACGAGCAGTACTTC. It translates as CASSQTGLYEQYF.